A selection of T cell receptor beta chains follows, all from one sample in a study. TCRdb called the 5' RACE reads again in MiXCR, with one record for every CDR3 protein. The data show roughly 55,000 distinct CDR3 sequences, approximately 23% seen once. The sample was tumor-infiltrating naive CD4+ T cells sorted from the breast tumor. Receptors originate from a female donor with breast cancer. The CDR3 runs from the conserved cysteine through the conserved F or W. A D gene is named only where the DNA matches it firmly. Expanded clones are given a class, and other clones once, few, many or no size at all.

J gene | D gene | clone size | V gene | CDR3 DNA | CDR3 protein
TRBJ1-3 | NA | NA | TRBV7-2 | TGTGCCAGCAGCTTGGGTCGGATAACTGGAAACACCATATATTTT | CASSLGRITGNTIYF
TRBJ2-7 | NA | few | TRBV3-1 | TGTGCCAGCAGCCCGCAGAGGAACTACGAGCAGTACTTC | CASSPQRNYEQYF
TRBJ2-7 | TRBD1 | NA | TRBV6-1 | TGTGCCAGCAGTTTCCGGGACAGGCCTTACGAGCAGTACTTC | CASSFRDRPYEQYF
TRBJ1-5 | NA | many | TRBV7-2 | TGTGCCAGCAGCTTAGAAGTTCAGCCCCAGCATTTT | CASSLEVQPQHF
TRBJ2-3 | NA | NA | TRBV6-5 | TGTGCCAGCACCCCGAGGAAAGCCACAGATACGCAGTATTTT | CASTPRKATDTQYF
TRBJ2-2 | NA | NA | TRBV12-5 | TGTGCTAGTGCTCTACGGGGCGACGGGGAGCTGTTTTTT | CASALRGDGELFF
TRBJ2-5 | TRBD1 | NA | TRBV5-1 | TGCGCCAGCAGCTTGGGGGACAGCCGACTCCATGATCAAGAGACCCAGTACTTC | CASSLGDSRLHDQETQYF
TRBJ2-5 | NA | few | TRBV12-3/TRBV12-4 | TGTGCCAGCAGCCCCCGGGGGCCGGAGACCCAGTACTTC | CASSPRGPETQYF
TRBJ2-5 | NA | NA | TRBV20-1 | TGCAGTGCTAGATTGGGGGTTAGGGAGACCCAGTACTTC | CSARLGVRETQYF
TRBJ2-7 | NA | NA | TRBV30 | TGTGCCTGGAGTGTACGGACCCAAATGCCGGACTATTACGAGCAGTACTTC | CAWSVRTQMPDYYEQYF
TRBJ1-1 | NA | few | TRBV5-1 | TGCGCCAGCAGCCAAAATTCAGGGAACACTGAAGCTTTCTTT | CASSQNSGNTEAFF
TRBJ2-7 | NA | NA | TRBV6-5 | TGTGCCAGCGGGGAAGGTAACGAGCAGTACTTC | CASGEGNEQYF
TRBJ1-4 | TRBD1 | NA | TRBV5-1 | TGCGCCAGCAGCGAGAACCAGGGACAGGCTGAAAAACTGTTTTTT | CASSENQGQAEKLFF
TRBJ1-2 | NA | NA | TRBV12-5 | TGTGCTAGTGGTACTGGGACAAACTATGGCTACACCTTC | CASGTGTNYGYTF